The entry that follows covers one T cell receptor (beta chain) sequence. The antigen this receptor binds is unknown. No base-level quality is on record; no much larger clone is a single base apart. This record comes from a study of blood T cells in healthy people across ages (dated by TCRdb to the mid-2010s). Regarding the research as a whole: In model experiments, template switching captured about one uniquely barcoded TCR beta cDNA molecule for every two T cells. Age-related changes in TCR beta repertoire diversity were measured in the study by deep sequencing normalized with unique cDNA molecular identifiers. Four age groups were formed from the donors: young (average approximately 15 years), middle-aged (around 39), aged (roughly 59) and long-lived (roughly 81). To avoid experimental bias, donors of different ages were randomly spread across the sequencing lanes. Two additional independent replicas of 1 million unique cDNA reads from the same blood draw were analyzed for two donors (one aged 18 to 29 and one aged 80 or older). The research as a whole found: Observed TCR beta diversity per million T cells fell roughly linearly with age, and a significant reduction was already apparent by age about 36. Estimates of total diversity based on one million sequenced T cells were regarded as lower bounds and as underestimates. Observed TCR beta diversity correlated strongly with the percentage of naive T cells measured by flow cytometry. Because profiling used bulk unsorted PBMCs, naive and antigen-experienced compartments could not be compared conclusively. The CMV infection status of donors was not known, potentially confounding age-related changes in expanded clonotypes. The long-lived group showed more naive CD4+ T cells, fewer expanded clones and increased TCR diversity than the aged group, suggesting age selection.

Library preparation used 5' RACE. The sample was run on an Illumina HiSeq 2500. A second roughly 6 to 12 cycle PCR used a sample-barcoded 5' primer and a J-beta primer mix. A template-switch 5' adaptor carrying 12 random nucleotides introduced a unique molecular identifier onto each TCR beta cDNA molecule. Each sample yielded at least 2.5 million CDR3-containing paired-end reads. The Mint cDNA synthesis kit, primed by a TRBC-specific oligonucleotide, was used to synthesize first-strand cDNA from all RNA. All cDNA was treated with uracil-DNA glycosylase and then went through a first 18-cycle PCR with the universal primers M1SS and BC2_uni_R. The source study handled its data this way. Normalization of each sample was performed by random selection of 1 million high-quality reads, each carrying a distinct molecular identifier. Reads sharing molecular identifiers were discarded rather than binned into consensus sequences. CDR3 identification, clonotype clustering and error correction used MiTCR with a Q25 quality threshold and the strictest error-elimination algorithm. A nonparametric unseen species model with Euler transformation was used to estimate lower-bound total TCR beta diversity. Through fastp at Q25 and MiXCR, TCRdb rebuilt clones from the public reads, retaining in-frame beta chains. Rows with a matching CDR3 protein are joined into one entry that keeps the most common DNA and genes. It is TCRdb's table, rather than the study itself, that gives the V and J calls and clone size. This sample lists some 1.6 million distinct CDR3 sequences; about 31% were detected once. The top ten hold approximately 10% of the sample.

Compared with germline, V lacks 5 bases and J lacks 5 bases; bases without a gene match: 4. The germline V gene (reference sequence) yields DFQATT for CDR1 and SNEGSKA for CDR2. From the cysteine through the phenylalanine, the CDR3 covers 13 amino acids. Left in the record is the CDR3 DNA by itself, 39 bases read in frame from the first base. The donors were roughly 40 Caucasian individuals from Russia, aged roughly 6 to 100 years, who were systemically healthy. Each donor gave ten milliliters of peripheral blood, collected into EDTA-treated Vacutainer tubes. PBMCs were isolated by Ficoll-Paque density-gradient centrifugation, with at least 7 million obtained per sample. Total RNA was extracted from PBMCs with Trizol reagent, with at least 6 micrograms obtained per sample. The percentages of naive CD45RAhigh/CD27high T cells were determined by flow cytometry on a PBMC aliquot from every donor.

Sequencing was carried out using blood. The chain was built from TRBV20-1 and TRBJ2-2; 8 central nucleotides agree with TRBD1. This sequence was found in a woman in her twenties or thirties in good health. The DNA sequence is TGCAGTGCTGGACAGGGAACGACCGGGGAGCTGTTTTTT. It specifies CSAGQGTTGELFF.